This passage covers 22 T cell receptor beta chains from one sample sequenced in a study of beta chain features in type 1 diabetes. Their recognized antigens are unknown. The study reverse transcribed the entire isolated RNA, so it sequenced expressed TCRB transcripts. Clones were read by immunoSEQ multiplex PCR, and TCRdb kept only the in-frame ones, dropping some. The sample lists a few hundred thousand clones, roughly 22% seen once, with 0.025% to 0.035% in the top ten. Study results and caveats: The study found moderately but significantly shorter TCRB CDR3s in all four CD4+ subsets of Type 1 diabetes patients.

Sequenced: naive CD4+ T cells from blood. These receptors were taken from a woman aged 40 to 49 with type 1 diabetes.

This clone was seen only a few times. V is TRBV29-1 and J is TRBJ1-5; D not certain. V lost 5 bases, J lost 2 bases, and 16 bases lay in between. The CDR3 length is 15 residues. CDR1 SQVTM and CDR2 ANQGSEA come from the germline V gene. CDR3 bases: TGCAGCGTTCTGATCGCCCGAGCGGGCAATCAGCCCCAGCATTTT. It codes for CSVLIARAGNQPQHF.

The table lists this clone with a few counts. This chain joins TRBV5-6 and TRBJ2-5; 11 nucleotides agree with TRBD1. CDR1 is SGHDT, CDR2 YYEEEE, per germline. This CDR3 has 15 amino acids. V dropped 5 bases and J dropped 4; count of bases not matched to a gene: 7. The CDR3 loop reads CASSRRTGGRETQYF. In DNA, the CDR3 is TGTGCCAGCAGTCGCAGGACAGGGGGCAGAGAGACCCAGTACTTC.

The chain links TRBV5-1 to TRBJ1-2; 9 nucleotides line up with TRBD1. The CDR3 spans 15 residues. Germline V gene data show CDR1 as SGHRS and CDR2 as YFSETQ. With V trimmed by 1 base and J by 7 bases, 8 bases remained unmatched. The CDR3 sequence: CASSLSGQGNGGYTF. The DNA for the CDR3 is TGCGCCAGCAGCTTGTCAGGACAGGGGAATGGTGGCTACACCTTC.

This clone was recorded a few times. This chain connects TRBV15 to TRBJ2-3; 10 bases map to TRBD1. The V gene's germline CDR1 is LNHNV and CDR2 YYDKDF (reference sequence). The CDR3 runs to 13 residues. J was trimmed by 5 bases and V by 8 bases; bases with no gene match: 4. The DNA for the CDR3 is TGTGCCACCGGACAGGGGGGTGAAGATACGCAGTATTTT. Residues: CATGQGGEDTQYF.

The rearrangement links TRBV18 to TRBJ2-5; the D gene is possibly TRBD1 (5 bases). The V gene lost 3 bases and the J gene lost 5 bases, with 16 bases spanning the gap. CDR3 size: 15 residues. The germline V gene has CDR1 KGHSH and CDR2 LQKENI. CDR3 nucleotides: TGTGCCAGCTCACCCTCTTCAGGGTCGGAGGAGACCCAGTACTTC. Translation: CASSPSSGSEETQYF.

The chain combines TRBV30 with TRBJ1-2; D remains ambiguous. Germline lookup yields CDR1 GTSNPN and CDR2 SVGIG (reference sequence). The ends were cut back, 3 bases at V and 8 bases at J, with 13 bases in the middle. The CDR3 runs 12 residues. The CDR3 coding sequence is TGTGCCTGGAGCTTCCACAGCAAAGGCTACACCTTC. Its protein is CAWSFHSKGYTF.

The J gene is TRBJ1-4, the V gene TRBV25-1, with TRBD1 identical over 9 bases. The length of the CDR3 is 15 residues. Germline trimming cut 4 bases from V and 1 base from J; bases unmatched to any gene: 1. The V gene's germline CDR1 is MGHDK and CDR2 SYGVNS. The CDR3, as DNA: TGTGCCAGCAGTGGGGACAGGGTAACTAATGAAAAACTGTTTTTT. Protein sequence: CASSGDRVTNEKLFF. Full variable domain (remainder filled in from reference TRBV25-1 and TRBJ1-4): EADIYQTPRYLVIGTGKKITLECSQTMGHDKMYWYQQDPGMELHLIHYSYGVNSTEKGDLSSESTVSRIRTEHFPLTLESARPSHTSQYLCASSGDRVTNEKLFFGSGTQLSVL.

The J gene is TRBJ1-2, the V gene TRBV29-1, with D possibly TRBD1 on 5 matching bases. CDR3 length: 13 amino acids. V was shortened by 4 bases and J by 4 bases, with 13 bases between the two germline ends. The germline CDR1 and CDR2 sequences are SQVTM and ANQGSEA. The CDR3, as DNA: TGCAGCGTTGGTGAAGGGGCGAGCTATGGCTACACCTTC. It codes for CSVGEGASYGYTF. The full variable domain, completed using reference TRBV29-1 and TRBJ1-2, is SAVISQKPSRDICQRGTSLTIQCQVDSQVTMMFWYRQQPGQSLTLIATANQGSEATYESGFVIDKFPISRPNLTFSTLTVSNMSPEDSSIYLCSVGEGASYGYTFGSGTRLTVV.

This clone was seen a few times. The chain links TRBV7-9 to TRBJ1-2; 12 nucleotides match TRBD1. The J segment lost 7 bases and the V segment lost 5 bases, leaving 2 bases of the junction unmatched. The CDR3 extends over 13 amino acids. From germline, CDR1 is SEHNR and CDR2 FQNEAQ (reference sequence). CDR3 bases: TGTGCCAGCAGCCCGGGACAGGGGGCTGGCTACACCTTC. This translates into CASSPGQGAGYTF.

The chain joins TRBV25-1 to TRBJ1-2, with D unresolved. CDR3 size: 13 residues. Germline V gene data show CDR1 as MGHDK and CDR2 as SYGVNS. Between the trimmed V and J ends, which lost 1 base and 5 bases, there was a span of 8 bases. Written as DNA, the CDR3 is TGTGCCAGCAGTGAATCACCGGGATATGGCTACACCTTC. Residues: CASSESPGYGYTF.

This chain connects TRBV18 to TRBJ1-5; 7 bases map to TRBD1. Unmatched junction bases numbered 3, after V lost 8 bases and J lost 2 bases. Germline assignment: CDR1 KGHSH and CDR2 LQKENI. The CDR3 is 13 amino acids. CDR3 bases: TGTGCCAGCGCACAGGGGCGCAATCAGCCCCAGCATTTT. Translating gives CASAQGRNQPQHF.

This sequence joins TRBV5-1 and TRBJ1-1, with D possibly being TRBD1 (5 bases). V shed 4 bases and J shed 6 bases, with 16 bases lying between them. The CDR3 has 14 amino acids. Germline lookup yields CDR1 SGHRS and CDR2 YFSETQ. The CDR3 protein is CASSVVAGEAEAFF. In nucleotides, the CDR3 is TGCGCCAGCAGCGTAGTTGCGGGGGAGGCTGAAGCTTTCTTT.

This clone has a handful of counts. This chain connects TRBV9 to TRBJ1-5; a possible D gene is TRBD1 (6 bases). The CDR3 has 14 amino acids. The germline CDR1 and CDR2 sequences are SGDLS and YYNGEE. Trimming removed 3 bases at V and 8 bases at J, with 15 bases between. The CDR3 coding sequence is TGTGCCAGCAGCGCACAGGGTGGCCTCAAGCCCCAGCATTTT. Translation gives CASSAQGGLKPQHF. Supplemented by reference TRBV9 and TRBJ1-5, the full variable domain reads DSGVTQTPKHLITATGQRVTLRCSPRSGDLSVYWYQQSLDQGLQFLIQYYNGEERAKGNILERFSAQQFPDLHSELNLSSLELGDSALYFCASSAQGGLKPQHFGDGTRLSIL.

This clone was detected a few times. This sequence joins TRBV6-5 and TRBJ2-3, with a tentative D call TRBD2 (5 bases). CDR1 is MNHEY, CDR2 SVGAGI, per germline. Deletions cut 6 bases from V and 3 bases from J, with 13 bases between. The CDR3 has 14 amino acids. The CDR3 coding sequence is TGTGCCAGCAGCCCGAGGGATGGAACAGATACGCAGTATTTT. Its translation: CASSPRDGTDTQYF.

This chain links TRBV5-1 with TRBJ2-1, with a possible D match to TRBD2 (7 bases). Germline-derived CDR1 and CDR2 are SGHRS and YFSETQ. The CDR3 has 16 residues. Trimming took 4 bases from V and 0 from J, leaving 14 bases between them. CDR3 DNA sequence: TGCGCCAGCAGCGGCCGGGGGGCTAGCTCCTACAATGAGCAGTTCTTC. Its protein is CASSGRGASSYNEQFF. Using reference TRBV5-1 and TRBJ2-1 for the parts outside the CDR3, the full variable domain is KAGVTQTPRYLIKTRGQQVTLSCSPISGHRSVSWYQQTPGQGLQFLFEYFSETQRNKGNFPGRFSGRQFSNSRSEMNVSTLELGDSALYLCASSGRGASSYNEQFFGPGTRLTVL.

This clone was seen a handful of times. The chain links TRBV9 to TRBJ1-6; D is uncertain. CDR1 and CDR2 (germline): SGDLS, YYNGEE. Trimming shortened V by 4 bases and J by 7 bases, and 21 bases separated the two germline ends. The CDR3 spans 17 residues. The CDR3 is CASSSREAGTWNSPLHF. DNA for the CDR3: TGTGCCAGCAGCTCGAGGGAGGCGGGAACGTGGAATTCACCCCTCCACTTT.

The chain has TRBV7-8 and TRBJ2-7; 8 nucleotides agree with TRBD1. Germline values: CDR1 SGHVS, CDR2 FQNEAQ. V trimming: 7 bases; J trimming: 1 base; junction bases outside the gene matches: 9. This CDR3 region has 15 residues. The CDR3 DNA is TGTGCCAGCAACCCAAGACAGGGGCTTTCCTACGAGCAGTACTTC. This codes for CASNPRQGLSYEQYF.

There are a few counts of this clone. The V and J genes are TRBV7-3 and TRBJ2-5, with D tentatively TRBD1 (5 bases). The CDR3 totals 13 residues. Per the germline V gene, CDR1 is SGHTA and CDR2 is FQGTGA. The V end lost 3 bases, the J end lost 3 bases, and 8 bases lay between the germline ends. The CDR3 nucleotides are TGTGCCAGCAGCTTTACAGGAGAAGAGACCCAGTACTTC. Translated, it gives CASSFTGEETQYF.

This chain connects TRBV9 to TRBJ1-1, with 7 bases that match TRBD1. Trimming removed 3 bases from V and 5 bases from J; junction bases left unmatched: 1. Germline V gene sequence: CDR1 SGDLS, CDR2 YYNGEE. The CDR3 is 12 residues long. Here the CDR3 reads CASSADRTEAFF. For the CDR3, the DNA is TGTGCCAGCAGCGCGGACAGGACTGAAGCTTTCTTT.

The rearrangement joins TRBV5-4 to TRBJ2-1, with 8 bases identical to TRBD2. The germline V gene has CDR1 SGHNT and CDR2 YYREEE (reference sequence). This CDR3 has 13 amino acids. V lost 3 bases, J lost 15 bases, and 11 bases stayed unmatched. CDR3 protein: CASSWLGAGGTFF. CDR3 DNA sequence: TGTGCCAGCAGCTGGCTTGGGGCGGGGGGAACGTTCTTC.

This clone was seen a handful of times. CDR3 residues: CSVDGQGLHEQYF. The CDR3 coding sequence is TGCAGCGTTGACGGACAGGGTCTACACGAGCAGTACTTC. This sequence joins TRBV29-1 and TRBJ2-7; 8 bases fit TRBD1. V gave up 3 bases and J gave up 5 bases; unmatched junction bases: 6. The CDR3 loop spans 13 amino acids. Germline V gives CDR1 SQVTM, CDR2 ANQGSEA.

This clone was seen more than once but under ten times. The V and J genes are TRBV7-9 and TRBJ2-7; 7 positions agree with TRBD1. V shed 7 bases, J shed 2 bases, and the junction held 8 bases outside the gene matches. This CDR3 has 14 residues. CDR1 is SEHNR and CDR2 is FQNEAQ in the germline V gene (reference sequence). CDR3 amino acids: CASTRRTGAYEQYF. The CDR3 DNA sequence: TGTGCCAGCACCCGCCGGACAGGAGCCTACGAGCAGTACTTC.